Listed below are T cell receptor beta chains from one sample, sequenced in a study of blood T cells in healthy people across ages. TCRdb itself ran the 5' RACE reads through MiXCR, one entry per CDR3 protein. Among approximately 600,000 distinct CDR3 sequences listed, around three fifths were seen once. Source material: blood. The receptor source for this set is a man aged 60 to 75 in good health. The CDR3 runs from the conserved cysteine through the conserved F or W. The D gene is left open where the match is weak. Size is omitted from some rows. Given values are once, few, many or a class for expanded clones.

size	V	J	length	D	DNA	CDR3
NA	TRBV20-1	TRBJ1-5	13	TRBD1	TGCAGTGCTAGTCCGGCAGGGGGTCAGCCCCAGCATTTT	CSASPAGGQPQHF
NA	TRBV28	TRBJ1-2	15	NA	TGTGCCAGCAGCCCCGGCGGGACCCCTAACTATGGCTACACCTTC	CASSPGGTPNYGYTF
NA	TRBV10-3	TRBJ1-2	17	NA	TGTGCCATCAGTGAGTGGGGCCGCAGATCGACTAACTATGGCTACACCTTC	CAISEWGRRSTNYGYTF
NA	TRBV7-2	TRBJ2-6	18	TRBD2	TGTGCCAGCAGCCCGGGACTAGCGGTGACCTCTGGGGCCAACGTCCTGACTTTC	CASSPGLAVTSGANVLTF
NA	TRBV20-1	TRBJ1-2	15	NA	TGCAGTGCTAGAACCCGGGGCCCCTGGGACTATGGCTACACCTTC	CSARTRGPWDYGYTF
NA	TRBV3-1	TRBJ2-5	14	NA	TGTGCCAGCAGCCAGGAGAGAGCCCGCGGGACCCAGTACTTC	CASSQERARGTQYF
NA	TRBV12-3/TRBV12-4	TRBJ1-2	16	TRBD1	TGTGCCAGCAGTTTAACCCACAGGGGCCCCTCGGGTGGCTACACCTTC	CASSLTHRGPSGGYTF
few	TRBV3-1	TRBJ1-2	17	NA	TGTGCCAGCAGCCAAAGAGACAGCGCGCTTTCTAACTATGGCTACACCTTC	CASSQRDSALSNYGYTF
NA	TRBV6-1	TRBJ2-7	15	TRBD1	TGTGCCAGCACCCAAGGACAGGGGGCCACCTACGAGCAGTACTTC	CASTQGQGATYEQYF
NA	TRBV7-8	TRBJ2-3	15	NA	TGTGCCAGCAGCTTAGTCGGGCGCCTATCCGATACGCAGTATTTT	CASSLVGRLSDTQYF
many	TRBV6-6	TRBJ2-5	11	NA	TGTGCCAGCAGTTATGTCGAGGCCCAGTACTTC	CASSYVEAQYF
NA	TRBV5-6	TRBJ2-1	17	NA	TGTGCCAGCAGCTTGACATTAACAGGGGGGGGAGTTTATGAGCAGTTCTTC	CASSLTLTGGGVYEQFF
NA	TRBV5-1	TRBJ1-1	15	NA	TGCGCCAGCAGCGCAGGACAGTTCATGAACACTGAAGCTTTCTTT	CASSAGQFMNTEAFF
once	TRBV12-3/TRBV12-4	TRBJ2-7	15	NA	TGTGCCAGCAGTTTGGGGCTGGGTTCTGGGGACGAGCAGTACTTC	CASSLGLGSGDEQYF
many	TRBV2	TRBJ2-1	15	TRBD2	TGTGCCAGCAGACTAGCGGGGGGGACCTACAATGAGCAGTTCTTC	CASRLAGGTYNEQFF
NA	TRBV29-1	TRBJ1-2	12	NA	TGCAGCGTAGGGGGGCGGAACTATGGCTACACCTTC	CSVGGRNYGYTF
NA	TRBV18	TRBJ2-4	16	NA	TGTGCCAGCTCACCGGCCACCTCGGAAGATGAGAACATTCAGTACTTC	CASSPATSEDENIQYF
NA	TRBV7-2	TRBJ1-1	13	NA	TGTGTCAGCAGACTACAGGGGAACACTGAAGCTTTCTTT	CVSRLQGNTEAFF
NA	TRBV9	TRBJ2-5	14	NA	TGTGCCAGCAGCAACATTAGCGGAGAAGAGACCCAGTACTTC	CASSNISGEETQYF
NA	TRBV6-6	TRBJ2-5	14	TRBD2	TGTGCCAGCAGAGAGCGGGGGGCTTGGGAGACCCAGTACTTC	CASRERGAWETQYF
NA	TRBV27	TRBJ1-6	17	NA	TGTGCCAGCAGTTTTTCGGCCAAAGAAGCGGATAATTCACCCCTCCACTTT	CASSFSAKEADNSPLHF
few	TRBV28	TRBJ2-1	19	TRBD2	TGTGCCAGCAGTTTATCCCCGGGACTAGGTACACTCTTGGACAATGAGCAGTTCTTC	CASSLSPGLGTLLDNEQFF
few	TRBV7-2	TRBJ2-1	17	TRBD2	TGTGCCAGCAGCTTAGTTAGCGGGGGGGCCGTTTACAATGAGCAGTTCTTC	CASSLVSGGAVYNEQFF
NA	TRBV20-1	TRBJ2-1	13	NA	TGCAGTGCTAGAGTGGGATCTTACAATGAGCAGTTCTTC	CSARVGSYNEQFF
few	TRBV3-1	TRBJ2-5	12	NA	TGTGCCAGCAGCCAAGCAAGGGGCTCCCAGTACTTC	CASSQARGSQYF
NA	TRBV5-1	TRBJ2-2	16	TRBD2	TGCGCCAGCAGCTTGACTAGCGGGGGAAACACCGGGGAGCTGTTTTTT	CASSLTSGGNTGELFF
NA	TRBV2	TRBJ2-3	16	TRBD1	TGTGCCAGCAGTTTTTCTGGGGGACAGGGGGCGGATACGCAGTATTTT	CASSFSGGQGADTQYF
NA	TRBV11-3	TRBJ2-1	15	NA	TGTGCCAGCAGCTTCCGGGACGGAACCGTCAATGAGCAGTTCTTC	CASSFRDGTVNEQFF
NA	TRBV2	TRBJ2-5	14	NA	TGTGCCAGCAGTGGGACAGCGGGGCAAGAGACCCAGTACTTC	CASSGTAGQETQYF
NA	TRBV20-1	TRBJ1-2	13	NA	TGCAGTGCTAGAGGTGGACAGAACTATGGCTACACCTTC	CSARGGQNYGYTF
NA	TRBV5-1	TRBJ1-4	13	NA	TGCGCCAGCAGCTTGGCGGACGCTGAAAAACTGTTTTTT	CASSLADAEKLFF
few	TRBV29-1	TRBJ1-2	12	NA	TGCAGCGTTGAAAATGGGGGTTATGGCTACACCTTC	CSVENGGYGYTF
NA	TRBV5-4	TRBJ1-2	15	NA	TGTGCCAGCAGCCCCGGACAGACGGGGGATTATGGCTACACCTTC	CASSPGQTGDYGYTF